The T cell receptor beta chain under discussion was sequenced for a study of OX40 agonist ivuxolimab in advanced cancers. Turning to the study itself: At 0.01 to 10 mg/kg, ivuxolimab was administered intravenously to patients every 2 weeks. General study results and limits: The CD4+ and CD8+ T cells in the blood had expanded clonally by week 6 at 0.1 to 3.0 mg/kg. CD8+ T cells were the subset that, on average, had more expanded clones than CD4+.

Repertoires were generated with immunoSEQ multiplex PCR, while TCRdb's copy carries only in-frame clones and drops some. The table has tens of thousands of clones, about 72% seen once. This CDR3 is 15 amino acids long. Germline loops: CDR1 SGDLS, CDR2 YYNGEE. After removal of 3 bases from V and 4 bases from J, the junction contained 5 bases not matched to a gene. Comment on this clone: The antigen is undetermined.

The chain combines TRBV9 with TRBJ1-4, with 8 bases identical to TRBD1. The material was CD4+ or CD8+ T cells sorted from blood, obtained in a trial of the OX40 agonist ivuxolimab. The TCR originated in an adult with an advanced solid tumor such as melanoma, head and neck, liver or kidney cancer. The CDR3, as DNA: TGTGCCAGCAGCGACAACAGGGGGGATAATGAAAAACTGTTTTTT. Translation: CASSDNRGDNEKLFF. The complete variable domain, with remaining parts taken from reference TRBV9 and TRBJ1-4, reads DSGVTQTPKHLITATGQRVTLRCSPRSGDLSVYWYQQSLDQGLQFLIQYYNGEERAKGNILERFSAQQFPDLHSELNLSSLELGDSALYFCASSDNRGDNEKLFFGSGTQLSVL.